This T cell receptor beta chain came from a study of chemoradiotherapy in HPV16-positive cancers. Study-level information: A couple of HPV16-positive patients' cells yielded candidate HPV-specific clones and common motifs. Study outcomes and limitations: Candidate HPV-specific clones and E7-related TCR motifs grew in tumor during treatment. Better recurrence-free survival went with HPV-responsive T-cell expansion in HPV16-positive patients.

Points on this clone: Its antigen is currently unknown.

The protocol was immunoSEQ multiplex PCR, while the TCRdb copy is restricted to in-frame clones and leaves out a portion. This table holds about 7,000 clones, about 79% found once. The CDR3 length is 18 residues. Germline values: CDR1 MDHEN, CDR2 SYDVKM. Losses at the gene ends were 2 bases for V and 1 base for J; bases not matched to a gene: 11. Repertoires were sampled repeatedly during chemoradiotherapy. Sample collection occurred from a patient who underwent chemoradiotherapy. The clonotype comes from a human donor with HPV-associated anogenital cancer. The V gene is TRBV28, the J gene TRBJ1-2; 9 bases are a match to TRBD1. This CDR3 reads CASSLARDRVNYNYGYTF. In DNA, the CDR3 is TGTGCCAGCAGTTTAGCAAGGGACAGGGTGAACTATAACTATGGCTACACCTTC.